This record covers a single T cell receptor (beta chain). The target antigen is unknown. Using the 5' RACE reads, TCRdb records one entry per CDR3 protein without DNA. Its table records more than 250,000 distinct CDR3 sequences. CDR3 length: 18 residues. Germline V gene sequence: CDR1 SGHTA, CDR2 FQGTGA. This specimen comes from a study of T cells expressing NK-cell markers. Study results and limitations: The study found dominant NKG2C+ clonotypes at about 1.0-8% of CD8+ T cells in about six donors.

The source is a man younger than 30 in good health. The chain combines TRBV7-3 with TRBJ2-2; TCRdb's D call of TRBD2 is untestable without DNA. The material sequenced was blood T cells: a sorted CD56 or NKG2C T cell subset, CD4+ or CD8+ T cells, or bulk PBMC T cells (not recorded which). CDR3 loop: CASSLNRASGSGLGELFF.